This TCR beta chain was found in a study of T-cell memory formation after mild COVID-19. Overall study: Clusters were largely donor specific. Findings and limits, study-wide: Whereas later expanders leaned CD4+, clones contracting day 15 to 85 showed a balanced CD4/CD8 makeup. Clones which contracted sat mainly in CM and EM if CD4+, and in EMRA if CD8+.

With respect to this clonotype: Antigen unknown.

Sample barcodes and UMIs were carried by the TCR alpha and TCR beta cDNA libraries that 5'RACE generated with constant-segment primers. MiXCR, run by TCRdb on the 5' RACE reads, gives a single entry per CDR3 protein. The sample has roughly 190,000 distinct CDR3 sequences, about a sixth seen once; the top ten hold 2% to 3%. The CDR3 runs to 15 residues. Germline V lookup: CDR1 KGHDR, CDR2 SFDVKD. Trimming left V 3 bases short and J 2 bases short, with 11 bases between. The chain couples TRBV24-1 to TRBJ2-3; D possibly uses TRBD1 or TRBD2 (5 bases each). The sequencing input was PBMCs or a T cell subset sorted from them (not recorded which). The source is an adult woman who had mild COVID-19 (a few samples of this study predate the infection). Cell type and time point are not known. The CDR3 protein is CATSDNRDPTDTQYF. In nucleotides, the CDR3 is TGTGCCACCAGTGATAACCGGGACCCCACAGATACGCAGTATTTT.